Each of the 19 T cell receptor beta chains below was sequenced from the same sample in a study of CD8 T cells in Susac syndrome. RNA totalling roughly 0.45 to 1 ug underwent reverse transcription with random hexamers. TCRdb used MiXCR to reprocess the immunoSEQ multiplex PCR reads, holding one entry per CDR3 protein. The sample shows more than 100,000 distinct CDR3 sequences, 90% to 95% of them seen only once. Sample: CD4+ T cells from PBMCs. The source of these receptors is a human donor in good health.

The chain has TRBV3-1 and TRBJ1-5; D gene unclear. This CDR3 is built from 15 residues. Germline values: CDR1 LGHDT, CDR2 YNNKEL (reference sequence). V lost 2 bases to trimming and J lost 1 base, with 9 bases between them. The CDR3 nucleotides read TGTGCCAGCAGCCAATCGGAGAGAAGCAATCAGCCCCAGCATTTT. Amino acid sequence: CASSQSERSNQPQHF.

The chain has TRBV10-3 and TRBJ2-1; 9 bases match TRBD2. The CDR3 runs to 16 residues. Germline loops: CDR1 ENHRY, CDR2 SYGVKD. The trim removed 0 bases at V and 5 bases at J, leaving 5 bases unmatched. The CDR3 DNA sequence: TGTGCCATCAGTGAGTCCGGGCTAGCGGGGCACAATGAGCAGTTCTTC. Its protein is CAISESGLAGHNEQFF.

This CDR3 reads CASSPWGAGSGNTIYF. For the CDR3, the DNA is TGTGCCAGCAGCCCCTGGGGTGCGGGCTCTGGAAACACCATATATTTT. The chain is built from TRBV7-2 and TRBJ1-3; D gene ambiguous. CDR1 is SGHTA, CDR2 FQGNSA, per germline. The ends were cut back, 5 bases at V and 0 bases at J, with 14 bases in the middle. The CDR3 is 16 residues long.

The chain combines TRBV20-1 with TRBJ2-4; D is unclear. Per germline, CDR1 DFQATT and CDR2 SNEGSKA (reference sequence). This CDR3 is built from 14 residues. V was clipped by 2 bases and J by 6 bases, with 14 bases between them. The CDR3, as DNA: TGCAGTGCTAGAATCGACACCTCAGGAAACATTCAGTACTTC. It codes for CSARIDTSGNIQYF.

V and J are TRBV27 and TRBJ2-5; D gene uncertain. The CDR3 totals 13 residues. V was cut by 3 bases and J by 1 base, with 6 bases left in between. CDR1 MNHEY and CDR2 SMNVEV come from the germline V gene (reference sequence). The DNA for the CDR3 is TGTGCCAGCAGTTTCCACCTCCAAGAGACCCAGTACTTC. Translating it yields CASSFHLQETQYF.

The chain employs TRBV25-1 and TRBJ2-1; 11 bases agree with TRBD2. J lost 6 bases, V lost 4 bases, and 2 bases had no gene match. CDR3 length equals 14 residues. Looked up from germline, CDR1 is MGHDK and CDR2 is SYGVNS. The CDR3 protein is CASSVLAGVNEQFF. The DNA of the CDR3 is TGTGCCAGCAGTGTACTAGCGGGGGTCAATGAGCAGTTCTTC.

This chain joins TRBV25-1 and TRBJ2-2, with TRBD1 matching over 11 bases. The CDR3 length is 14 residues. After removal of 7 bases from V and 5 bases from J, the junction contained 3 bases not matched to a gene. CDR1 is MGHDK, CDR2 SYGVNS, per germline. CDR3 in amino acids: CASMGQGGTGELFF. The CDR3 bases are TGTGCCAGCATGGGACAGGGGGGGACCGGGGAGCTGTTTTTT.

The chain combines TRBV5-1 with TRBJ2-2, with D perhaps matching TRBD1 (6 bases). Per germline, CDR1 SGHRS and CDR2 YFSETQ. Between the trimmed V and J ends, which lost 3 bases and 2 bases, there was a span of 11 bases. The CDR3 runs to 15 residues. The DNA of the CDR3 is TGCGCCAGCAGCTGGACAGCCTTAAACACCGGGGAGCTGTTTTTT. It translates to CASSWTALNTGELFF.

CDR3 sequence: CASSLGPVNTEAFF. The CDR3 region has the DNA TGCGCCAGCAGCTTGGGGCCGGTGAACACTGAAGCTTTCTTT. The chain combines TRBV5-1 with TRBJ1-1; no definite D call. CDR3 size: 14 residues. Germline V lookup: CDR1 SGHRS, CDR2 YFSETQ. V shed 0 bases and J shed 0 bases, with 6 bases lying between them.

V gene TRBV6-6 combines with J gene TRBJ2-3; D remains unclear. V gave up 7 bases and J gave up 1 base, with 9 bases separating them. This CDR3 spans 13 amino acids. The germline gives CDR1 MNHNY, CDR2 SVGAGI (reference sequence). The CDR3 sequence is CASTIPGTDTQYF. The CDR3 DNA reads as TGTGCCAGCACGATCCCTGGCACAGATACGCAGTATTTT.

The sample holds one count of this clonotype. The chain joins TRBV18 to TRBJ2-7; 8 bases align to TRBD1. The CDR3 has 16 amino acids. CDR1 KGHSH and CDR2 LQKENI come from the germline V gene. The trim removed 3 bases at V and 5 bases at J, leaving 12 bases unmatched. CDR3 sequence: CASSPPAGTGKNEQYF. CDR3 DNA: TGTGCCAGCTCACCCCCTGCCGGGACAGGAAAAAACGAGCAGTACTTC.

This clonotype has only a few counts. The chain recombines TRBV6-1 with TRBJ2-3; 7 bases line up with TRBD1. After removal of 6 bases from V and 2 bases from J, the junction contained 5 bases not matched to a gene. The germline V gene encodes CDR1 MNHNS and CDR2 SASEGT. The CDR3 runs 14 residues. This CDR3 is CASRLGTVTDTQYF. The CDR3 DNA reads TGTGCCAGCAGGCTAGGGACAGTCACAGATACGCAGTATTTT.

The sample holds a few counts of this clonotype. The V call is TRBV18, the J call TRBJ2-7, with 9 bases fitting TRBD2. CDR1 and CDR2 from the germline V gene are KGHSH and LQKENI. J gave up 5 bases and V 3 bases, and 17 bases lay outside the gene matches. The CDR3 is 18 amino acids. The CDR3 nucleotides read TGTGCCAGCTCACCCTACCTGATACGTAGCGGGAGTGGCGACGAGCAGTACTTC. It specifies CASSPYLIRSGSGDEQYF.

The genes are TRBV20-1 and TRBJ2-1; 8 bases match TRBD2. The V segment lost 7 bases and the J segment 7 bases; nucleotides outside the gene matches: 12. The CDR3 runs 14 residues. The germline V gene has CDR1 DFQATT and CDR2 SNEGSKA (reference sequence). CDR3 residues: CSVLQREGRNEQFF. The CDR3 bases are TGCAGTGTCCTTCAACGGGAGGGTAGGAATGAGCAGTTCTTC.

V usage is TRBV5-1 and J usage is TRBJ2-5; weak D call: TRBD1 (6 bases). The V end lost 5 bases, the J end lost 3 bases, and 11 bases lay between the germline ends. The CDR3 length is 13 residues. Germline values: CDR1 SGHRS, CDR2 YFSETQ. CDR3 in amino acids: CASRWDTKETQYF. The CDR3 DNA is TGCGCCAGCAGATGGGACACTAAAGAGACCCAGTACTTC.

The chain joins TRBV5-1 to TRBJ2-5, with TRBD1 matching 7 bases. The germline CDR1 and CDR2 sequences are SGHRS and YFSETQ. The junction had 3 bases not matched to a gene; V was cut back by 2 bases and J by 2 bases. The CDR3 is 14 residues long. CDR3 DNA sequence: TGCGCCAGCAGCTTCGGACAGGCTCAAGAGACCCAGTACTTC. It encodes CASSFGQAQETQYF.

The V call is TRBV20-1, the J call TRBJ2-1; 9 nucleotides match TRBD2. V dropped 0 bases and J dropped 9; count of bases not matched to a gene: 9. The CDR3 is 15 amino acids. The germline gives CDR1 DFQATT, CDR2 SNEGSKA (reference sequence). The CDR3 DNA is TGCAGTGCTAGAGACCCGAGGCTAGCGGGAACTGAGCAGTTCTTC. It encodes CSARDPRLAGTEQFF.

This clonotype was seen a few times. The V gene is TRBV6-1, the J gene TRBJ2-7; D unresolved. Germline-derived CDR1 and CDR2 are MNHNS and SASEGT. The V and J ends lost 5 bases and 2 bases respectively, with 10 bases between them. The CDR3 has 13 residues. The CDR3 is CASSSGVAYEQYF. In DNA, the CDR3 is TGTGCCAGCAGTTCTGGCGTCGCCTACGAGCAGTACTTC.

The chain carries TRBV24-1 and TRBJ2-1; TRBD2 aligns across 14 bases. The V segment lost 4 bases and the J segment 7 bases; nucleotides outside the gene matches: 11. This CDR3 region has 18 residues. Germline lookup yields CDR1 KGHDR and CDR2 SFDVKD. In nucleotides, the CDR3 is TGTGCCACCAGTGACACCGGGACTAGCGGGAGCGCCTGGAATGAGCAGTTCTTC. As protein: CATSDTGTSGSAWNEQFF.